Listed below are T cell receptor beta chains from one sample, sequenced in a study of T cell changes during pregnancy in multiple sclerosis. The assay was immunoSEQ multiplex PCR, and TCRdb's table has in-frame clones only and misses some. The table lists around 100,000 clones, approximately 92% of them singletons. The specimen was peripheral blood, collected after pregnancy. The receptor set was obtained from a female donor with multiple sclerosis, enrolled in a pregnancy study. Both conserved end residues are part of each CDR3. Each record gives: clone size, D gene, V gene, J gene, CDR3 protein, CDR3 DNA. D genes are given only for firm matches. Expanded clones get a size class; other rows say once, few or many, or leave the size out.

size: NA; D: NA; V: TRBV7-9; J: TRBJ2-2; CDR3: CASSWGDGELFF; DNA: TGTGCCAGCTCGTGGGGAGACGGGGAGCTGTTTTTT
size: NA; D: TRBD1; V: TRBV7-9; J: TRBJ2-7; CDR3: CASSTGTGDYEQYF; DNA: TGTGCCAGCAGCACCGGGACAGGGGACTACGAGCAGTACTTC
size: NA; D: NA; V: TRBV21-1; J: TRBJ1-6; CDR3: CASSTGGGNYNSPLHF; DNA: TGTGCCAGCAGCACGGGGGGAGGGAATTATAATTCACCCCTCCACTTT
size: NA; D: NA; V: TRBV30; J: TRBJ1-4; CDR3: CAWTVRGEKLFF; DNA: TGTGCCTGGACCGTTCGGGGAGAAAAACTGTTTTTT
size: NA; D: NA; V: TRBV10-3; J: TRBJ2-7; CDR3: CAISVSQGESYEQYF; DNA: TGTGCCATCAGTGTTTCGCAGGGCGAGAGCTACGAGCAGTACTTC
size: NA; D: NA; V: TRBV11-1; J: TRBJ2-7; CDR3: CASSFLGAAEISYEQYF; DNA: TGTGCCAGCAGCTTCCTAGGGGCCGCCGAAATTTCCTACGAGCAGTACTTC
size: NA; D: NA; V: TRBV15; J: TRBJ1-2; CDR3: CATSRGHPSNYGYTF; DNA: TGTGCCACCAGCAGAGGACACCCATCTAACTATGGCTACACCTTC
size: few; D: NA; V: TRBV5-1; J: TRBJ1-2; CDR3: CASKAAGANYGYTF; DNA: TGCGCCAGCAAAGCGGCAGGGGCTAACTATGGCTACACCTTC
size: once; D: NA; V: TRBV14; J: TRBJ2-5; CDR3: CASSQLVQETQYF; DNA: TGTGCCAGCAGCCAGTTAGTCCAAGAGACCCAGTACTTC
size: NA; D: NA; V: TRBV10-3; J: TRBJ1-1; CDR3: CAISEVQGNTEAFF; DNA: TGTGCCATCAGTGAGGTCCAGGGGAACACTGAAGCTTTCTTT
size: NA; D: TRBD2; V: TRBV5-1; J: TRBJ2-7; CDR3: CASSLAGTSPYEQYF; DNA: TGCGCCAGCAGCTTGGCCGGGACTAGCCCCTACGAGCAGTACTTC
size: NA; D: TRBD2; V: TRBV27; J: TRBJ2-7; CDR3: CASILGGGIAEQYF; DNA: TGTGCCAGCATCTTGGGCGGGGGAATTGCCGAGCAGTACTTC
size: NA; D: TRBD1; V: TRBV28; J: TRBJ1-1; CDR3: CASSRDRARRTEAFF; DNA: TGTGCCAGCAGCCGAGACAGGGCCCGGCGTACTGAAGCTTTCTTT
size: NA; D: NA; V: TRBV12-5; J: TRBJ2-2; CDR3: CASGFLNTGELFF; DNA: TGTGCTAGTGGTTTTTTAAACACCGGGGAGCTGTTTTTT
size: once; D: NA; V: TRBV25-1; J: TRBJ2-1; CDR3: CASSDSVVPPYNEQFF; DNA: TGTGCCAGCAGTGATTCCGTAGTTCCCCCCTACAATGAGCAGTTCTTC
size: NA; D: NA; V: TRBV5-1; J: TRBJ2-7; CDR3: CASSLEGTYEQYF; DNA: TGCGCCAGCAGCTTGGAGGGGACCTACGAGCAGTACTTC
size: NA; D: TRBD1; V: TRBV23-1; J: TRBJ2-7; CDR3: CASSQSRDRGVGEQYF; DNA: TGCGCCAGCAGTCAATCACGGGACAGGGGAGTTGGCGAGCAGTACTTC
size: NA; D: TRBD1; V: TRBV5-1; J: TRBJ1-1; CDR3: CASSPRTGTEAFF; DNA: TGCGCCAGCAGCCCCCGGACAGGAACTGAAGCTTTCTTT
size: NA; D: TRBD2; V: TRBV27; J: TRBJ2-3; CDR3: CASSLGRGTSGTDTQYF; DNA: TGTGCCAGCAGTTTGGGACGCGGGACTAGCGGCACAGATACGCAGTATTTT
size: NA; D: NA; V: TRBV20-1; J: TRBJ2-3; CDR3: CSARDNTQYF; DNA: TGCAGTGCTAGAGATAATACGCAGTATTTT
size: NA; D: TRBD2; V: TRBV18; J: TRBJ2-3; CDR3: CASSPGLALDTQYF; DNA: TGTGCCAGCTCACCGGGACTAGCGTTAGATACGCAGTATTTT